This T cell receptor beta chain was identified during a study of cytotoxic CD8 clonotypes in ibrutinib-treated CLL. Study-wide context: Within the patient group, roughly 12 were relapsed/refractory and over 14 treatment-naive, and about 18 were IGHV unmutated. Notes on the study in general: Clonality (at baseline) was higher than in age-matched healthy donors and tracked circulating CD8+ T-cell counts. Having risen at ibrutinib response, clonality had fallen back toward baseline by progression.

Trimming left V 1 base short and J 5 bases short, with 13 bases between. The germline gives CDR1 SGHRS, CDR2 YFSETQ. This CDR3 spans 15 amino acids. From cryopreserved PBMCs came roughly 2 micrograms of genomic DNA used for TCR beta libraries. TCRdb's copy holds only in-frame clones and misses some; the assay was immunoSEQ multiplex PCR. The sample yields 150,000 or so clones, roughly four fifths seen once. Worth noting for this clone: What it binds is not known.

This clonotype was sampled from a human donor with chronic lymphocytic leukemia. The chain couples TRBV5-1 to TRBJ1-5, with no clear D. The material sequenced was PBMCs, taken after 24 months of ibrutinib treatment. This chain's CDR3 is CASSLWSLNDQPQHF. For the CDR3, the DNA is TGCGCCAGCAGCTTGTGGAGCTTGAATGATCAGCCCCAGCATTTT.